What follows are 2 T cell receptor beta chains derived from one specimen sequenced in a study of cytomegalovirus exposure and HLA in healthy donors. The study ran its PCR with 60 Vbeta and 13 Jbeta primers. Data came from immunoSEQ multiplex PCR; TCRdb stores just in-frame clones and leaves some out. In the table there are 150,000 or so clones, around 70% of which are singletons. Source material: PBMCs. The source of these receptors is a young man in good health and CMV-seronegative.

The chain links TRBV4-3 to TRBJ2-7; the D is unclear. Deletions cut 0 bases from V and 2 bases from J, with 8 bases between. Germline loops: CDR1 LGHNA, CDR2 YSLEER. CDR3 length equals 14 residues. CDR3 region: CASSQDEAAYEQYF. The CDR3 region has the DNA TGCGCCAGCAGCCAAGATGAAGCCGCCTACGAGCAGTACTTC.

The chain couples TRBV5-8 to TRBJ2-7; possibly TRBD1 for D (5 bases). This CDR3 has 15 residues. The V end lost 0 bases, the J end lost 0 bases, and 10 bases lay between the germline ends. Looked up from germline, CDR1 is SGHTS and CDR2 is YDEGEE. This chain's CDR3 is CASSLEGASSYEQYF. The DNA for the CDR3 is TGTGCCAGCAGCTTGGAAGGGGCCAGCTCCTACGAGCAGTACTTC.